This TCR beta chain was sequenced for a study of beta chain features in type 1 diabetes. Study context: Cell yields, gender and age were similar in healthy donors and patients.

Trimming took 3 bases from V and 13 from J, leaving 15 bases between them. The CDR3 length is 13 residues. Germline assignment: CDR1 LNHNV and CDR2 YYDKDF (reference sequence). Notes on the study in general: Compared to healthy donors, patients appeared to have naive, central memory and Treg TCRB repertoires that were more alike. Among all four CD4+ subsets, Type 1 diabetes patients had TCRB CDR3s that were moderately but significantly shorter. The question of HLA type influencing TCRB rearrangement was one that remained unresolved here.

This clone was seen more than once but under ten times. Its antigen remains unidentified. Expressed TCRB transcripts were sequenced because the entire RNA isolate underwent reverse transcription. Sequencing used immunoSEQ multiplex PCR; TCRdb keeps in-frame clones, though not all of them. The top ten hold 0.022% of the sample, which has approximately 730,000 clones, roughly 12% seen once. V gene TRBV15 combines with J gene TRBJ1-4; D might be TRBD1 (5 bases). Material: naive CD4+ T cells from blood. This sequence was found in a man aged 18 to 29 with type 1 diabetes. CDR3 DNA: TGTGCCACCAGCAGGAAACGAGGGGAGAGACTGTTTTTT. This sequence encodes CATSRKRGERLFF. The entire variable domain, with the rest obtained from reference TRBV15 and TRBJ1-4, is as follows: DAMVIQNPRYQVTQFGKPVTLSCSQTLNHNVMYWYQQKSSQAPKLLFHYYDKDFNNEADTPDNFQSRRPNTSFCFLDIRSPGLGDTAMYLCATSRKRGERLFFGSGTQLSVL.